The rows below give T cell receptor beta chains drawn from one sample of a study of monozygotic twins with cystic fibrosis. TCRdb's copy holds only in-frame clones and misses some; the assay was immunoSEQ multiplex PCR. Of under 20,000 clones listed, approximately 97% are singletons. The sample taken for sequencing was blood. The receptors derive from a woman younger than 45 with cystic fibrosis. Each CDR3 is given with its conserved first and last residue. D genes are given only for firm matches. Rows give clone size only sometimes, using once, few, many, or a class for an expanded clone.

DNA: TGTGCCAGCAGCTTGGTTCAGGGGGCGAACACTGAAGCTTTCTTT; CDR3: CASSLVQGANTEAFF; J: TRBJ1-1; D: TRBD1; size: .; V: TRBV5-4
DNA: TGTGCCAGTAGTATTGAAAGCTATGGCTACACCTTC; CDR3: CASSIESYGYTF; J: TRBJ1-2; D: .; size: once; V: TRBV19
DNA: TGTGCCAGTAGTATAGCGGACAGGGTGCAAGAGACCCAGTACTTC; CDR3: CASSIADRVQETQYF; J: TRBJ2-5; D: TRBD1; size: .; V: TRBV19
DNA: TGCGCCAGCAGTCAATCGACAGGGATGGACCGGTCGAGCAATCAGCCCCAGCATTTT; CDR3: CASSQSTGMDRSSNQPQHF; J: TRBJ1-5; D: TRBD1; size: .; V: TRBV23-1
DNA: TGCGCCAGCAGTGAGCGCGGGGGAACCGGGGAGCTGTTTTTT; CDR3: CASSERGGTGELFF; J: TRBJ2-2; D: TRBD2; size: .; V: TRBV10-2
DNA: TGTGCCAGTACCGGCCTCTATGGCTACACCTTC; CDR3: CASTGLYGYTF; J: TRBJ1-2; D: .; size: .; V: TRBV19
DNA: TGTGCCAGCAGCTTAGCCCCTCGGGGGGCCAAAAACATTCAGTACTTC; CDR3: CASSLAPRGAKNIQYF; J: TRBJ2-4; D: .; size: .; V: TRBV7-2
DNA: TGCGCCAGCAGCTCCGGACGACTCCAAGAGACCCAGTACTTC; CDR3: CASSSGRLQETQYF; J: TRBJ2-5; D: .; size: .; V: TRBV5-1
DNA: TGCGCCAGCAGCTTCAGCGGGGAAGGTCTCGAGCAGTACTTC; CDR3: CASSFSGEGLEQYF; J: TRBJ2-7; D: TRBD2; size: .; V: TRBV5-1
DNA: TGTGCCAGCAGCTCCCGTGCTCCCGGGGCCCAGCATTTT; CDR3: CASSSRAPGAQHF; J: TRBJ1-5; D: .; size: .; V: TRBV28
DNA: TGCGCCAGCAGCCAGGCAGCGGGGGGGCTAGAGACCCAGTACTTC; CDR3: CASSQAAGGLETQYF; J: TRBJ2-5; D: TRBD2; size: .; V: TRBV4-3
DNA: TGTGCCAGCCGGGATTCGAACACTGAAGCTTTCTTT; CDR3: CASRDSNTEAFF; J: TRBJ1-1; D: .; size: .; V: TRBV25-1
DNA: TGTGCCAGCAGAAGGGTTGGGGTTCCTTACGAGCAGTACTTC; CDR3: CASRRVGVPYEQYF; J: TRBJ2-7; D: .; size: .; V: TRBV6-5
DNA: TGTGCCAGCCGCGCCCCTAGACCCACCTACGAGCAGTACTTC; CDR3: CASRAPRPTYEQYF; J: TRBJ2-7; D: .; size: .; V: TRBV6-1
DNA: TGTGCCAGCAGTGTCGCTAGCGGGGGGAGCACAGATACGCAGTATTTT; CDR3: CASSVASGGSTDTQYF; J: TRBJ2-3; D: TRBD2; size: .; V: TRBV6-4
DNA: TGTGCCAGCAGCCAAGTAGGCATGGGACAGGGAGTCGTGGGCACTGAAGCTTTCTTT; CDR3: CASSQVGMGQGVVGTEAFF; J: TRBJ1-1; D: TRBD1; size: .; V: TRBV14
DNA: TGCAGCGTTTGGGCCAAAAACATTCAGTACTTC; CDR3: CSVWAKNIQYF; J: TRBJ2-4; D: .; size: .; V: TRBV29-1
DNA: TGTGCCAGCAGCGTAGGGATAGGGACAGGGTCAAACAATGAGCAGTTCTTC; CDR3: CASSVGIGTGSNNEQFF; J: TRBJ2-1; D: TRBD1; size: .; V: TRBV9
DNA: TGCGCCAGCAGCCAGGGGACGAGCGGGGGTACCTACGAGCAGTACTTC; CDR3: CASSQGTSGGTYEQYF; J: TRBJ2-7; D: TRBD2; size: .; V: TRBV5-1
DNA: TGTGCCAGCAGCTTGGCGAAGGGGGGTAGGTCGGATACGCAGTATTTT; CDR3: CASSLAKGGRSDTQYF; J: TRBJ2-3; D: .; size: .; V: TRBV5-6
DNA: TGCAGCGTTGGGACAGGGGCTAGATCTTGGGGCACTGAAGCTTTCTTT; CDR3: CSVGTGARSWGTEAFF; J: TRBJ1-1; D: TRBD1; size: .; V: TRBV29-1
DNA: TGTGCCAGCAGCTCTGACCGGGTTGGGGGCTACACCTTC; CDR3: CASSSDRVGGYTF; J: TRBJ1-2; D: .; size: .; V: TRBV7-2
DNA: TGTGCCAGCAGCTTGGCGGAGGACGAATACGAGCAGTACTTC; CDR3: CASSLAEDEYEQYF; J: TRBJ2-7; D: .; size: .; V: TRBV5-4
DNA: TGCGCCAGCAGCTACAAAAACAGGGATTACACAGATACGCAGTATTTT; CDR3: CASSYKNRDYTDTQYF; J: TRBJ2-3; D: .; size: .; V: TRBV5-1
DNA: TGTGCCAGCAGCTTGGGGGACAGGGAACGCGGCTACACCTTC; CDR3: CASSLGDRERGYTF; J: TRBJ1-2; D: TRBD1; size: .; V: TRBV5-4
DNA: TGTGCCAGCAGCCTTCCCGTAGGTGGGGAGCTGTTTTTT; CDR3: CASSLPVGGELFF; J: TRBJ2-2; D: .; size: .; V: TRBV5-4
DNA: TGTGCCATCAGGGGGGGCCCAGATACGCAGTATTTT; CDR3: CAIRGGPDTQYF; J: TRBJ2-3; D: .; size: once; V: TRBV10-3
DNA: TGTGCCAGCAGCCCAGGGGCGGGAATGGGCACTGAAGCTTTCTTT; CDR3: CASSPGAGMGTEAFF; J: TRBJ1-1; D: .; size: .; V: TRBV7-9
DNA: TGTGCCAGCAGCGTTCGAGCCTCGAACACTGAAGCTTTCTTT; CDR3: CASSVRASNTEAFF; J: TRBJ1-1; D: .; size: .; V: TRBV9
DNA: TGTGCCAGCAGCCTAGAGTACCAAGAGACCCAGTACTTC; CDR3: CASSLEYQETQYF; J: TRBJ2-5; D: .; size: .; V: TRBV7-2
DNA: TGTGCTAGTGGTTTGGTTCTTGGGGATTCTAACTATGGCTACACCTTC; CDR3: CASGLVLGDSNYGYTF; J: TRBJ1-2; D: .; size: .; V: TRBV12-5
DNA: TGTGCCAGCCTACCTGGTGGGGACACTGAAGCTTTCTTT; CDR3: CASLPGGDTEAFF; J: TRBJ1-1; D: .; size: .; V: TRBV6-5
DNA: TGTGCCAGCAGTTTTATCGGGGGGCTCGACGAGCAGTACTTC; CDR3: CASSFIGGLDEQYF; J: TRBJ2-7; D: .; size: .; V: TRBV27
DNA: TGTGCCAGCAGCCACCGGGGGGCGTGGAACACTGAAGCTTTCTTT; CDR3: CASSHRGAWNTEAFF; J: TRBJ1-1; D: .; size: .; V: TRBV5-6
DNA: TGCGCCAGCAGCTTGGACCGGGGAAGCACAGATACGCAGTATTTT; CDR3: CASSLDRGSTDTQYF; J: TRBJ2-3; D: .; size: .; V: TRBV5-1
DNA: TGTGCCAGCAGTATAATGGATACGCAGTATTTT; CDR3: CASSIMDTQYF; J: TRBJ2-3; D: .; size: .; V: TRBV6-6
DNA: TGTGCCAGCAGCTTATTGGGCAGGATATTCGGAGAGCAGTACTTC; CDR3: CASSLLGRIFGEQYF; J: TRBJ2-7; D: .; size: few; V: TRBV11-2
DNA: TGTGCCAGCAGCTCCCCCCGTACGGATACGCAGTATTTT; CDR3: CASSSPRTDTQYF; J: TRBJ2-3; D: .; size: .; V: TRBV7-9
DNA: TGTGCCAGCAGCTTAGCCGGTGGGGTTGGGGGGGAGACCCAGTACTTC; CDR3: CASSLAGGVGGETQYF; J: TRBJ2-5; D: .; size: .; V: TRBV7-2
DNA: TGTGCCAGCCTAGGGGACGGTATCCAAGAGACCCAGTACTTC; CDR3: CASLGDGIQETQYF; J: TRBJ2-5; D: .; size: .; V: TRBV7-9
DNA: TGTGCCAGTAGTCCCCAAAACACTGAAGCTTTCTTT; CDR3: CASSPQNTEAFF; J: TRBJ1-1; D: .; size: .; V: TRBV19
DNA: TGTGCCAGCAGCTTCGGACAGCACAATCAGCCCCAGCATTTT; CDR3: CASSFGQHNQPQHF; J: TRBJ1-5; D: .; size: .; V: TRBV5-6
DNA: TGTGCCAGCAGTTCTACAGGAGCGGGAAACACCATATATTTT; CDR3: CASSSTGAGNTIYF; J: TRBJ1-3; D: .; size: .; V: TRBV28
DNA: TGCGCCAGCAGTGAGTCAAAGGAGGGCTACACCTTC; CDR3: CASSESKEGYTF; J: TRBJ1-2; D: .; size: .; V: TRBV10-2
DNA: TGTGCCAGCAGCCTTACCGGGCGGCAGAACCCGTACTACGAGCAGTACTTC; CDR3: CASSLTGRQNPYYEQYF; J: TRBJ2-7; D: .; size: .; V: TRBV27
DNA: TGTGCCAGCAGCCAAGAGGACTCTTACGAGCAGTACTTC; CDR3: CASSQEDSYEQYF; J: TRBJ2-7; D: .; size: once; V: TRBV4-2
DNA: TGTGCCAGTAGTGCTGACAGGGGTCGAGGCCAGCCCCAGCATTTT; CDR3: CASSADRGRGQPQHF; J: TRBJ1-5; D: TRBD1; size: .; V: TRBV19
DNA: TGTGCCAGCAGCTCACGGGCCGAAGGAGAAAACATTCAGTACTTC; CDR3: CASSSRAEGENIQYF; J: TRBJ2-4; D: .; size: once; V: TRBV13
DNA: TGTGCCAGCAGTTTAACCAACAGGGTTTGTTATCAGCCCCAGCATTTT; CDR3: CASSLTNRVCYQPQHF; J: TRBJ1-5; D: .; size: .; V: TRBV28
DNA: TGTGCCAGCAGCTTAGATTTGGTTACGCTGGAGACCCAGTACTTC; CDR3: CASSLDLVTLETQYF; J: TRBJ2-5; D: .; size: .; V: TRBV11-2
DNA: TGTGCCAGCAGGGCTAGCGGGGACACCTACGAGCAGTACTTC; CDR3: CASRASGDTYEQYF; J: TRBJ2-7; D: TRBD2; size: .; V: TRBV28
DNA: TGTGCCAGCAGTGAATACAATTCACCCCTCCACTTT; CDR3: CASSEYNSPLHF; J: TRBJ1-6; D: .; size: .; V: TRBV25-1
DNA: TGTGCCAGCGGACATTACGAGCAGTACTTC; CDR3: CASGHYEQYF; J: TRBJ2-7; D: .; size: once; V: TRBV27
DNA: TGTGCCAGCAGCCACTTATCGGCAGGGGAGTATGGCTACACCTTC; CDR3: CASSHLSAGEYGYTF; J: TRBJ1-2; D: .; size: once; V: TRBV27
DNA: TGTGCCAGCAGGGGGACAGGGGGCGCGGGCTACGAGCAGTACTTC; CDR3: CASRGTGGAGYEQYF; J: TRBJ2-7; D: TRBD1; size: .; V: TRBV2